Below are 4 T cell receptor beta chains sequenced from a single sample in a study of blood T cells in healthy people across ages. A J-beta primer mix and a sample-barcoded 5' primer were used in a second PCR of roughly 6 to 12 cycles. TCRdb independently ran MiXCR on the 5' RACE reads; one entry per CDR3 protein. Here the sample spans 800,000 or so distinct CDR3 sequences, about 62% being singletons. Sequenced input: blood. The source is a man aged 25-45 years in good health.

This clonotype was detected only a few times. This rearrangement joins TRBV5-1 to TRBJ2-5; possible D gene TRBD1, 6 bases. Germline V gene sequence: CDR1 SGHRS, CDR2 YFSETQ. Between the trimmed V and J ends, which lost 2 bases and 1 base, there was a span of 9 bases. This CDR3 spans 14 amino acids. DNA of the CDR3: TGCGCCAGCAGCTTTGACAGGTTCCAAGAGACCCAGTACTTC. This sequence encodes CASSFDRFQETQYF. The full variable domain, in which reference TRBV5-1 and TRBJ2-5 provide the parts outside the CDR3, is KAGVTQTPRYLIKTRGQQVTLSCSPISGHRSVSWYQQTPGQGLQFLFEYFSETQRNKGNFPGRFSGRQFSNSRSEMNVSTLELGDSALYLCASSFDRFQETQYFGPGTRLLVL.

The DNA of the CDR3 is TGTGCCAGCAGCTTAGTGGGACTAGCGGGGGTCTCCTACAATGAGCAGTTCTTC. Amino acid sequence: CASSLVGLAGVSYNEQFF. V usage is TRBV7-6 and J usage is TRBJ2-1; 14 bases map to TRBD2. Germline trimming cut 1 base from V and 0 bases from J; bases unmatched to any gene: 2. This CDR3 has 18 residues. Germline assignment: CDR1 SGHVS and CDR2 FNYEAQ.

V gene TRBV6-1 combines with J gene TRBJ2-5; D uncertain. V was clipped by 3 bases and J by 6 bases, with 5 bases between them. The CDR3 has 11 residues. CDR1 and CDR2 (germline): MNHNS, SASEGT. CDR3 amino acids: CASSEWKTQYF. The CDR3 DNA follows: TGTGCCAGCAGTGAGTGGAAGACCCAGTACTTC.

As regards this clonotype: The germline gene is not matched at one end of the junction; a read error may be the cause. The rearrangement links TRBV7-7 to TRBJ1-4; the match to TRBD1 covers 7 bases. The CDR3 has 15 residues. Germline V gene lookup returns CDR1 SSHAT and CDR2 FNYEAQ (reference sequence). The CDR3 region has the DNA TGTGCTAGCAGCCAATCGACAGGGCTTAACGAAAAACTGTTTTTT. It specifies CASSQSTGLNEKLFF.